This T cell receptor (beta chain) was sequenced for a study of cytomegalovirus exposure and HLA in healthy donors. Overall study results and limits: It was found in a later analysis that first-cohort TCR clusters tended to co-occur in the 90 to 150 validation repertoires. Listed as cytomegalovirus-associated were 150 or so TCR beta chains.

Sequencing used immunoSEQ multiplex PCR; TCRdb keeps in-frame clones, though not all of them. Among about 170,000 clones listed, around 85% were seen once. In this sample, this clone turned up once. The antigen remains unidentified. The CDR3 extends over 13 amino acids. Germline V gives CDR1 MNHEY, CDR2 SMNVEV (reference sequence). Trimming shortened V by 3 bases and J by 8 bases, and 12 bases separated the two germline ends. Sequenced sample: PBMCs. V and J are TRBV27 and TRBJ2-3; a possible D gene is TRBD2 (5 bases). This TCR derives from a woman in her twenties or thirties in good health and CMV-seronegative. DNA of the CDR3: TGTGCCAGCAGTTTTATGGACGGAGGTACGCAGTATTTT. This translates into CASSFMDGGTQYF.